Listed below are T cell receptor beta chains from one sample, sequenced in a study of T cell changes during pregnancy in multiple sclerosis. The method was immunoSEQ multiplex PCR; TCRdb's version includes in-frame clones alone and lacks a portion of them. Among roughly 58,000 clones listed, 94% were seen once. Material: CD8+ T cells from peripheral blood mononuclear cells, obtained in the third trimester of pregnancy. The receptors were gathered from a female donor with multiple sclerosis, enrolled in a pregnancy study. CDR3s include the opening cysteine and the closing phenylalanine or tryptophan. D genes are given only for firm matches. Rows may omit the clone size; those that give it use once, few, many or a size class.

TRBJ2-1 | TRBV2 | TRBD2 | . | TGTGCCAGCAGTGCCCAGCGGGAGATCAATGAGCAGTTCTTC | CASSAQREINEQFF
TRBJ1-2 | TRBV14 | TRBD1 | . | TGTGCCAGCAGCCAAGAAAGGGGGCTTGATGACTATGGCTACACCTTC | CASSQERGLDDYGYTF
TRBJ1-1 | TRBV7-9 | . | few | TGTGCCAGCAGCTTAGCCCTTCGGGGCACTGAAGCTTTCTTT | CASSLALRGTEAFF
TRBJ1-1 | TRBV7-9 | . | few | TGTGCCAGCAGCTCCTTAGGGGCAGGGAGGGCTGAAGCTTTCTTT | CASSSLGAGRAEAFF
TRBJ2-1 | TRBV4-1 | TRBD2 | . | TGCGCCAGCAGCCAAGACCGGGCTAGCGGGAACTACAATGAGCAGTTCTTC | CASSQDRASGNYNEQFF
TRBJ1-5 | TRBV19 | TRBD1 | once | TGTGCCACCGTCCGGGACAGGGTCCGGTGGAATCAGCCCCAGCATTTT | CATVRDRVRWNQPQHF
TRBJ2-3 | TRBV7-2 | TRBD1 | . | TGTGCCAGCAGCCCTTGGACAGGAGTCACAGATACGCAGTATTTT | CASSPWTGVTDTQYF
TRBJ2-3 | TRBV27 | . | . | TGTGCCAGCAGTTTAGGGTACGACTCTCCAGATACGCAGTATTTT | CASSLGYDSPDTQYF
TRBJ2-7 | TRBV7-9 | . | . | TGTGCCAGCAGCTCGTGGGGGACTTCTTCCTACGAGCAGTACTTC | CASSSWGTSSYEQYF
TRBJ2-7 | TRBV2 | . | . | TGTGCCAGCAGTGACCCACAGGGGTGGGGGGACGAGCAGTACTTC | CASSDPQGWGDEQYF
TRBJ2-7 | TRBV7-2 | TRBD2 | . | TGTGCCAGCAGCCCTGGACTAGCGGGAACCTACGAGCAGTACTTC | CASSPGLAGTYEQYF
TRBJ1-2 | TRBV5-6 | . | once | TGTGCCAGCAAGATGGCGGGGTATGGCTACACCTTC | CASKMAGYGYTF
TRBJ2-1 | TRBV18 | . | . | TGTGCCAGCTCACACGGGACTCCGTCCTACAATGAGCAGTTCTTC | CASSHGTPSYNEQFF
TRBJ1-5 | TRBV7-2 | . | . | TGTGCCAGCAGCCCCCCAGAGGCGGAAAGCAATCAGCCCCAGCATTTT | CASSPPEAESNQPQHF
TRBJ2-7 | TRBV19 | TRBD1 | few | TGTGCCAGTAGTATAGGAGGGGGCAGATACGAGCAGTACTTC | CASSIGGGRYEQYF
TRBJ1-1 | TRBV28 | TRBD1 | . | TGTGCCAGCCGCCCCTGGGGGCAGGGGGAGACTGAAGCTTTCTTT | CASRPWGQGETEAFF
TRBJ2-2 | TRBV6-4 | TRBD2 | . | TGTGCCAGCAGTGACGGCGGGAGGGAGACCGGGGAGCTGTTTTTT | CASSDGGRETGELFF
TRBJ1-1 | TRBV13 | . | once | TGTGCCAGCGCTAATGGGGGCATAGGCGCTGAAGCTTTCTTT | CASANGGIGAEAFF
TRBJ2-7 | TRBV7-9 | . | . | TGTGCCAGCAGCCAGGGGTCCTACGAGCAGTACTTC | CASSQGSYEQYF
TRBJ2-3 | TRBV7-9 | TRBD1 | . | TGTGCCAGCAGCTACTTCGGACAGGGGGAAGGAGATACGCAGTATTTT | CASSYFGQGEGDTQYF
TRBJ2-7 | TRBV6-4 | TRBD1 | . | TGTGCCAGCAGTGACGGGACAGGGTCAGGCCCCTGCACCTACGAGCAGTACTTC | CASSDGTGSGPCTYEQYF
TRBJ2-2 | TRBV6-5 | TRBD1 | . | TGTGCCAGCAGTTTAGAACAGGGGGAAGTAATGGGGGAGCTGTTTTTT | CASSLEQGEVMGELFF
TRBJ2-1 | TRBV7-9 | TRBD2 | . | TGTGCCAGCAGCGAGAGCGAGCGGGAGACTCGAGAGCAGTTCTTC | CASSESERETREQFF
TRBJ1-2 | TRBV27 | TRBD1 | . | TGTGCCAGCAGTTCCCAACAGGGGGCCCATGGCTACACCTTC | CASSSQQGAHGYTF
TRBJ2-7 | TRBV5-4 | . | . | TGTGCCAGCAGCTTGGAGGACCCAGGGTACGAGCAGTACTTC | CASSLEDPGYEQYF
TRBJ2-1 | TRBV5-4 | TRBD1 | . | TGTGCCAGCAGCTGGGGACAGGGGAATGAGCAGTTCTTC | CASSWGQGNEQFF
TRBJ1-1 | TRBV30 | . | . | TGTGCCTGGAATAGGGGCGGTAGGACTGAAGCTTTCTTT | CAWNRGGRTEAFF
TRBJ2-5 | TRBV27 | TRBD2 | once | TGTGCCAGCAGCGGATTCACCGGGACTAGCGGGAGGTATTCGGAGACCCAGTACTTC | CASSGFTGTSGRYSETQYF
TRBJ1-2 | TRBV7-6 | TRBD1 | . | TGTGCCAGCAGCCCAGAACAGGGGTTGGAAAATGGCTACACCTTC | CASSPEQGLENGYTF
TRBJ2-2 | TRBV5-4 | . | . | TGTGCCAGCAGCTTGGCGGGAGTGTCCCCCGGGGAGCTGTTTTTT | CASSLAGVSPGELFF
TRBJ2-1 | TRBV27 | TRBD2 | . | TGTGCCAGCAGTTTATCGTGGGAGGGTTACAATGAGCAGTTCTTC | CASSLSWEGYNEQFF
TRBJ2-7 | TRBV10-1 | TRBD1 | . | TGCGCCAGCAGTGAAAGACAGGGGGGCCGGGACGAGCAGTACTTC | CASSERQGGRDEQYF
TRBJ2-5 | TRBV25-1 | TRBD1 | . | TGTGCCAGCAGTGAATATATAGGGGTGACAGGGCAAGAGACCCAGTACTTC | CASSEYIGVTGQETQYF
TRBJ1-1 | TRBV7-9 | . | few | TGTGCCAGCAGCTTGGGGAGCATGAACACTGAAGCTTTCTTT | CASSLGSMNTEAFF
TRBJ2-1 | TRBV6-6 | TRBD2 | . | TGTGCCAGCAGCAATCTTAGCGGGAATCGTTACAATGAGCAGTTCTTC | CASSNLSGNRYNEQFF
TRBJ2-1 | TRBV28 | TRBD2 | once | TGTGCCAGCAGTTCCCCGTCCTCCGGGGGGTTCGGTCCCTACAATGAGCAGTTCTTC | CASSSPSSGGFGPYNEQFF
TRBJ2-1 | TRBV7-8 | . | . | TGTGCCAGCAGATTACTAACGGGTCACAATGAGCAGTTCTTC | CASRLLTGHNEQFF
TRBJ1-1 | TRBV5-1 | TRBD1 | once | TGCGCCAGCAGCGAGGGACAGGGACTGAACACTGAAGCTTTCTTT | CASSEGQGLNTEAFF
TRBJ1-3 | TRBV27 | . | . | TGTGCCAGCAGTGGAGGAGGGTCTGGAAACACCATATATTTT | CASSGGGSGNTIYF
TRBJ2-2 | TRBV29-1 | . | once | TGCAGCGTTGGGGACTTCACCGGGGAGCTGTTTTTT | CSVGDFTGELFF
TRBJ2-3 | TRBV4-1 | . | . | TGCGCCAGCAGCCAACCTTCCGGGACATCCACAGATACGCAGTATTTT | CASSQPSGTSTDTQYF
TRBJ2-2 | TRBV5-1 | TRBD1 | . | TGCGCCAGCAGCTTACCCCCGGGACAGGGGACCGGGGAGCTGTTTTTT | CASSLPPGQGTGELFF
TRBJ2-3 | TRBV7-6 | TRBD2 | . | TGTGCCAGCAGCTTAGGAACTAGCGGGTCGGATACGCAGTATTTT | CASSLGTSGSDTQYF
TRBJ2-3 | TRBV5-1 | . | . | TGCGCCAGCAGCCGTAGCGGAGCCCCCCTCACAGATACGCAGTATTTT | CASSRSGAPLTDTQYF
TRBJ1-4 | TRBV4-1 | . | . | TGCGCCAGCAGCCCCTCGCGGGAAGAAAAACTGTTTTTT | CASSPSREEKLFF
TRBJ2-5 | TRBV4-1 | . | . | TGCGCCAGCAGCCATCTAGGGGGCCAAGAGACCCAGTACTTC | CASSHLGGQETQYF
TRBJ1-3 | TRBV11-3 | . | . | TGTGCCAGCAGCTTTGTTGGAGGGGACACCATATATTTT | CASSFVGGDTIYF
TRBJ1-5 | TRBV6-1 | TRBD1 | . | TGTGCCAGCAGTGTTCTGACAGGGGTGATTCAGCCCCAGCATTTT | CASSVLTGVIQPQHF
TRBJ2-7 | TRBV19 | . | few | TGTGCCAGTAGTCCCCGTGAAGCGGAACCCTACGAGCAGTACTTC | CASSPREAEPYEQYF
TRBJ1-2 | TRBV15 | . | . | . | CATSRDLRTGTRGYTFGSKGYTF
TRBJ2-7 | TRBV2 | . | . | TGTGCCAGCAGTGAAGCGCCGGCCAAACAGGGTCACTACGAGCAGTACTTC | CASSEAPAKQGHYEQYF
TRBJ2-3 | TRBV15 | TRBD2 | . | TGTGCCACCAGCATAGGAGGACTAGCGGCAGATACGCAGTATTTT | CATSIGGLAADTQYF
TRBJ2-1 | TRBV6-5 | TRBD2 | . | TGTGCCAGCAGTTACTCGGGACTAGAAGGTAATGAGCAGTTCTTC | CASSYSGLEGNEQFF
TRBJ2-3 | TRBV10-1 | . | . | TGCGCCAGCAGTGAGGTCTCAGATACGCAGTATTTT | CASSEVSDTQYF
TRBJ2-3 | TRBV30 | . | . | TGTGCCTGGACCTCTAGCACAGATACGCAGTATTTT | CAWTSSTDTQYF
TRBJ2-5 | TRBV6-5 | TRBD2 | . | TGTGCCAGCAGTCAACTAGCGGGTAGCCAAGAGACCCAGTACTTC | CASSQLAGSQETQYF
TRBJ1-4 | TRBV2 | . | . | TGTGCCAGCAGTGTCCCAGGGTGGCCTAATGAAAAACTGTTTTTT | CASSVPGWPNEKLFF